This T cell receptor beta chain was documented in a study of T-cell reconstitution after alpha-beta-depleted transplantation in children. Preparing the TCRbeta library involved the use of unique molecular identifiers. MiXCR was run by TCRdb on the PCR reads, yielding one entry per CDR3 protein. The table shows some 400,000 distinct CDR3 sequences, with about a fifth occurring only once. Germline V gene lookup returns CDR1 SGHRS and CDR2 YFSETQ. Trimming stripped 0 bases from V and 5 bases from J, with 12 bases between. CDR3 length equals 15 residues. The TCR was taken from a human donor who donated a stem cell graft to a child with acute myeloid leukemia. V is TRBV5-1 and J is TRBJ2-1, with D perhaps TRBD1 or TRBD2 (6 bases each). The source material was PBMCs from the stem cell graft donor, sampled from the stem cell graft. CDR3 sequence reads: CASSLVAEGDNEQFF. Here the CDR3 DNA reads TGCGCCAGCAGCTTGGTAGCGGAGGGGGACAATGAGCAGTTCTTC.